The 24 T cell receptor beta chains below all came from one sample that was sequenced in a study of blood T cell repertoires in COVID-19. Only in-frame clones appear in the TCRdb table, and some are missing; sequencing was by immunoSEQ multiplex PCR. The sample consists of roughly 200,000 clones, more than 70% of them appearing once. Specimen: peripheral blood. The receptors shown here come from a man aged 40-55 years with active or convalescent COVID-19.

The chain links TRBV12-3 or TRBV12-4 to TRBJ1-1, with TRBD1 identical over 10 bases. The CDR3 length is 13 residues. Trimming removed 10 bases from V and 5 bases from J; junction bases left unmatched: 7. The CDR3 DNA follows: TGTGCCACCAAGACAGGGGGCGTAACTGAAGCTTTCTTT. This encodes CATKTGGVTEAFF.

V is TRBV27 and J is TRBJ1-4; D might be TRBD1 (5 bases). V lost 8 bases to trimming and J lost 7 bases, with 11 bases between them. This CDR3 contains 12 residues. Per germline, CDR1 MNHEY and CDR2 SMNVEV (reference sequence). CDR3 nucleotide sequence: TGTGCCAGCCGCGGGGGGTTTGAAAAACTGTTTTTT. Translated: CASRGGFEKLFF.

The chain links TRBV24-1 to TRBJ2-2; unclear D gene. This CDR3 comprises 13 residues. In germline, CDR1 is KGHDR, CDR2 SFDVKD. Trimming cost V 1 base and J 9 bases, with 8 bases left between them. Here the CDR3 reads CATSDFPGRELFF. In nucleotides, the CDR3 is TGTGCCACCAGTGATTTTCCGGGTCGGGAGCTGTTTTTT.

V gene TRBV10-3 combines with J gene TRBJ1-4; 8 bases are a match to TRBD1. The J segment lost 0 bases and the V segment lost 3 bases, leaving 9 bases of the junction unmatched. CDR1 and CDR2 (germline): ENHRY, SYGVKD. The CDR3 is made up of 18 amino acids. The CDR3 reads CAISDPGTGPSTNEKLFF. DNA for the CDR3: TGTGCCATCAGTGACCCCGGGACAGGCCCTTCAACTAATGAAAAACTGTTTTTT.

About this clone itself: In the same sample, other DNA sequences code for this CDR3. The rearrangement uses TRBV18 and TRBJ2-1; TRBD2 aligns across 11 bases. The CDR3 extends over 15 amino acids. Looked up from germline, CDR1 is KGHSH and CDR2 is LQKENI. The trim removed 2 bases at V and 4 bases at J, leaving 1 base unmatched. CDR3 in amino acids: CASSPGTSGYNEQFF. The DNA for the CDR3 is TGTGCCAGCTCACCAGGGACTAGCGGATACAATGAGCAGTTCTTC. Full variable domain (outside the CDR3, taken from reference TRBV18 and TRBJ2-1): NAGVMQNPRHLVRRRGQEARLRCSPMKGHSHVYWYRQLPEEGLKFMVYLQKENIIDESGMPKERFSAEFPKEGPSILRIQQVVRGDSAAYFCASSPGTSGYNEQFFGPGTRLTVL.

This clone occurred a few times. This chain uses TRBV11-2 with TRBJ2-7; 10 bases line up with TRBD2. The CDR3 consists of 14 residues. Trimming removed 5 bases from V and 4 bases from J; junction bases left unmatched: 5. Germline assignment: CDR1 SGHAT and CDR2 FQNNGV. CDR3 in DNA: TGTGCCAGCAGCCCTATGACTAGCGGGTACGAGCAGTACTTC. The encoded protein is CASSPMTSGYEQYF.

The chain carries TRBV6-5 and TRBJ1-1; D call uncertain. This CDR3 spans 15 amino acids. Trimming cost V 2 bases and J 1 base, with 11 bases left between them. Germline V gene lookup returns CDR1 MNHEY and CDR2 SVGAGI. The CDR3 is CASSYGQDWNTEAFF. The CDR3 DNA reads TGTGCCAGCAGTTACGGGCAGGACTGGAACACTGAAGCTTTCTTT.

The rearrangement uses TRBV5-4 and TRBJ2-7, with 11 nucleotides matching TRBD2. The germline V gene has CDR1 SGHNT and CDR2 YYREEE (reference sequence). Trimming cost V 4 bases and J 3 bases; bases outside gene matches: 6. The CDR3 length is 15 residues. The CDR3 DNA reads TGTGCCAGCAGCGAGTTTGGGACTAGCGGCTACGAGCAGTACTTC. It specifies CASSEFGTSGYEQYF. The complete variable domain, with remaining parts taken from reference TRBV5-4 and TRBJ2-7, reads ETGVTQSPTHLIKTRGQQVTLRCSSQSGHNTVSWYQQALGQGPQFIFQYYREEENGRGNFPPRFSGLQFPNYSSELNVNALELDDSALYLCASSEFGTSGYEQYFGPGTRLTVT.

The chain joins TRBV29-1 to TRBJ1-4; 9 bases fit TRBD1. This CDR3 region has 14 residues. The germline CDR1 and CDR2 sequences are SQVTM and ANQGSEA. Trimming took 4 bases from V and 7 from J; bases not matched to a gene: 7. Written as DNA, the CDR3 is TGCAGCGTTGTAGGGACAGGGTTCGGTGAAAAACTGTTTTTT. Translation: CSVVGTGFGEKLFF.

The chain carries TRBV3-1 (or the pseudogene TRBV3-2) and TRBJ2-7, with 7 bases identical to TRBD1. The CDR3 is 12 residues long. Germline V gene lookup returns CDR1 LGHDT and CDR2 YNNKEL (reference sequence). Unmatched junction bases numbered 0, after V lost 3 bases and J lost 4 bases. The CDR3 DNA follows: TGTGCCAGCAGCCAGACAGGGTACGAGCAGTACTTC. This gives the protein CASSQTGYEQYF.

This clone turned up a few times. The gene calls are TRBV30 and TRBJ1-5, with no clear D. CDR1 is GTSNPN, CDR2 SVGIG, per germline (reference sequence). The V end lost 4 bases, the J end lost 6 bases, and 16 bases lay between the germline ends. This CDR3 contains 14 residues. This chain's CDR3 is CAWNPGWGGQPQHF. The CDR3 DNA follows: TGTGCCTGGAACCCGGGATGGGGTGGTCAGCCCCAGCATTTT.

The genes are TRBV27 and TRBJ1-4; 10 positions match TRBD1. CDR1 and CDR2 (germline): MNHEY, SMNVEV (reference sequence). V lost 4 bases, J lost 7 bases, and 9 bases stayed unmatched. CDR3 length: 16 amino acids. The CDR3: CASSSGTGARSEKLFF. Here the CDR3 DNA reads TGTGCCAGCAGTTCCGGGACAGGGGCCCGGAGTGAAAAACTGTTTTTT.

The rearrangement joins TRBV7-9 to TRBJ2-2, with D possibly matching TRBD1 (5 bases). V was trimmed by 5 bases and J by 2 bases, leaving 9 bases between them. There are 14 residues in the CDR3. Germline V gene data show CDR1 as SEHNR and CDR2 as FQNEAQ (reference sequence). The CDR3 loop is CASSQDSNTGELFF. The CDR3 DNA sequence: TGTGCCAGCAGCCAAGACAGCAACACCGGGGAGCTGTTTTTT.

The CDR3 coding sequence is TGTGCCAGCAGCTCCCCAAACAGGGGGGCGGTAAATGAGCAGTTCTTC. This encodes CASSSPNRGAVNEQFF. The gene calls are TRBV7-3 and TRBJ2-1, with 8 bases fitting TRBD1. The germline CDR1 and CDR2 sequences are SGHTA and FQGTGA. The length of the CDR3 is 16 residues. The J segment lost 7 bases and the V segment lost 4 bases, leaving 12 bases of the junction unmatched.

This clone has a single count. DNA for the CDR3: TGTGCCAGCTCACCACAGGGGGCCGTCGGAAACACCATATATTTT. Protein product: CASSPQGAVGNTIYF. The chain joins TRBV18 to TRBJ1-3; TRBD1 agrees at 7 bases. This CDR3 is 15 amino acids long. CDR1 KGHSH and CDR2 LQKENI come from the germline V gene. J gave up 4 bases and V 1 base, and 4 bases lay outside the gene matches.

The chain is built from TRBV27 and TRBJ2-4; 12 bases agree with TRBD2. Per germline, CDR1 MNHEY and CDR2 SMNVEV (reference sequence). V was clipped by 5 bases and J by 6 bases; unmatched bases: 11. This CDR3 comprises 17 residues. The DNA for the CDR3 is TGTGCCAGCAGTCCCCGACTAGCGGGGGTGGTAAGAAACATTCAGTACTTC. As protein: CASSPRLAGVVRNIQYF.

The chain has TRBV4-3 and TRBJ2-1; 7 nucleotides agree with TRBD1. Germline CDR1 LGHNA, CDR2 YSLEER. V shed 4 bases and J 3 bases; nucleotides not matched to a gene: 9. The CDR3 has 16 amino acids. The CDR3 is CASSPPGQRYYNEQFF. DNA of the CDR3: TGCGCCAGCAGCCCGCCGGGACAGCGGTACTACAATGAGCAGTTCTTC.

V gene TRBV2 combines with J gene TRBJ2-1; TRBD1 aligns across 8 bases. Germline trimming cut 4 bases from V and 7 bases from J; bases unmatched to any gene: 0. CDR1 SNHLY and CDR2 FYNNEI come from the germline V gene. The CDR3 consists of 12 residues. The CDR3 sequence is CASSGDRNEQFF. The CDR3 nucleotides are TGTGCCAGCAGTGGGGACAGGAATGAGCAGTTCTTC.

The rearrangement links TRBV23-1 to TRBJ2-3; 7 nucleotides align to TRBD2. TRBV23-1 is an ORF; its function is uncertain. This CDR3 is built from 17 residues. Trimming at V came to 0 bases and at J to 4 bases, leaving 10 bases not matched to a gene. The CDR3 nucleotides are TGCGCCAGCAGTCAATCGCAGCGGGGTTTATATTCAGATACGCAGTATTTT. This codes for CASSQSQRGLYSDTQYF.

This clone was detected once. The chain couples TRBV19 to TRBJ2-7; a weak D match, TRBD1 (7 bases). CDR3 size: 15 residues. V was cut by 8 bases and J by 0 bases, with 17 bases left in between. From germline, CDR1 is LNHDA and CDR2 SQIVND (reference sequence). The DNA of the CDR3 is TGTGCCAGTTCCTCGCAGGGGGGAACCTCCTACGAGCAGTACTTC. Translation: CASSSQGGTSYEQYF.

The V gene is TRBV30, the J gene TRBJ1-2; 9 bases map to TRBD1. This CDR3 comprises 15 residues. Looked up from germline, CDR1 is GTSNPN and CDR2 is SVGIG (reference sequence). Unmatched junction bases numbered 11, after V lost 5 bases and J lost 4 bases. The CDR3 region has the DNA TGTGCCTGGTTGTTAGGACAGGGGAGGACCTATGGCTACACCTTC. It specifies CAWLLGQGRTYGYTF.

This chain links TRBV6-1 with TRBJ1-1; TRBD1 might be the D (5 bases). The CDR3 has 16 residues. The V gene lost 2 bases and the J gene lost 4 bases, with 17 bases spanning the gap. Looked up from germline, CDR1 is MNHNS and CDR2 is SASEGT. In DNA, the CDR3 is TGTGCCAGCAGTGAACCGGGGGAGGGCCGGGGCACTGAAGCTTTCTTT. Amino acids: CASSEPGEGRGTEAFF.

V gene TRBV30 combines with J gene TRBJ2-3; 12 bases match TRBD2. CDR3 length: 15 amino acids. The germline V gene has CDR1 GTSNPN and CDR2 SVGIG (reference sequence). Losses at the gene ends were 5 bases for V and 8 bases for J; bases not matched to a gene: 11. This chain's CDR3 is CAWGLAGKYAGTQYF. DNA for the CDR3: TGTGCCTGGGGACTAGCGGGGAAGTACGCCGGTACGCAGTATTTT.

The J gene is TRBJ2-7, the V gene TRBV29-1; the match to TRBD1 covers 8 bases. The CDR3 covers 13 residues. Losses at the gene ends were 7 bases for V and 1 base for J; bases not matched to a gene: 6. Looked up from germline, CDR1 is SQVTM and CDR2 is ANQGSEA. The CDR3 sequence is CSDQGAVSYEQYF. The CDR3 bases are TGCAGCGACCAGGGGGCGGTTTCCTACGAGCAGTACTTC.